This paragraph covers one T cell receptor beta chain sequence. Clones were sequenced by immunoSEQ multiplex PCR, and TCRdb holds only the in-frame ones, with some missing. This table has roughly 80,000 clones, roughly nine tenths appearing once. The data were obtained in a study of blood T cell repertoires in COVID-19. On the study more broadly: Samples came from the United States, Italy and Spain, spanning acute and convalescent COVID-19.

Germline CDR1 and CDR2: LGHDT and YNNKEL (reference sequence). This CDR3 region has 13 residues. Between the trimmed V and J ends, which lost 2 bases and 7 bases, there was a span of 9 bases. The source is an elderly woman with active or convalescent COVID-19. The V gene is TRBV3-1 (or the pseudogene TRBV3-2), the J gene TRBJ1-5, with D perhaps matching TRBD1 (6 bases). The sample taken for sequencing was peripheral blood. CDR3 in DNA: TGTGCCAGCAGCCAAACAGGGTTCCAGCCCCAGCATTTT. Its translation: CASSQTGFQPQHF.